This is a list of T cell receptor beta chains from one sample in a study of shared clonotypes between healthy human individuals. Assay used: immunoSEQ multiplex PCR; TCRdb lists only in-frame clones, some missing. The profile covers 2 million to 2.5 million clones, with under 97% appearing a single time and approximately 0.13% taken by the ten largest. The sequenced material came from naive CD4+ T cells sorted from blood. The receptors here all came from a man younger than 35 in good health. Both conserved end residues are part of each CDR3.

>TRBV5-6|TRBJ1-1
CASSSYTGVIMYTEAFF
>TRBV6-6|TRBJ1-2
CASSPRGESYGYTF
>TRBV29-1|TRBJ2-7
CSGKGGYEQYF
>TRBV5-1|TRBJ1-4
CASSSGTEKLFF
>TRBV5-4|TRBJ2-1
CASSLNTSPDEQFF
>TRBV6-1|TRBJ2-3
CASSEEAGAYTQYF
>TRBV5-1|TRBJ1-5
CASSLESGSDQPQHF
>TRBV11-2|TRBJ2-5
CASSKAGTGERKTQYF
>TRBV5-1|TRBJ1-2
CASSPGQGSYGYTF
>TRBV5-1|TRBJ1-2
CASSLGGPAGYGYTF
>TRBV4-3|TRBJ2-7
CASSQDLPGGMSYEQYF
>TRBV15|TRBJ2-1
CATSTRTSGYNEQFF
>TRBV7-6|TRBJ2-3
CASSFTGLASDTQYF
>TRBV19|TRBJ1-5
CASSRTAMGQPQHF
>TRBV2|TRBJ1-6
CASGLTNSPLHF
>TRBV18|TRBJ1-3
CASSPSGHQISGNTIYF
>TRBV5-5|TRBJ1-1
CASSLPGEKTEAFF
>TRBV27|TRBJ1-1
CASSLGRRNTEAFF
>TRBV15|TRBJ2-2
CATSRQGSNTGELFF
>TRBV2|TRBJ1-6
CASSADLAYNSPLHF
>TRBV30|TRBJ1-5
CAWATGGYQPQHF
>TRBV10-3|TRBJ2-1
CAIRKDAARYNEQFF
>TRBV2|TRBJ2-1
CASSYRTGAEQFF
>TRBV18|TRBJ1-2
CASSPGGYNYGYTF
>TRBV30|TRBJ2-7
CAARGPYEQYF
>TRBV13|TRBJ2-3
CASSLKFGAATRADTQYF
>TRBV6-1|TRBJ1-5
CASSEAGFSNQPQHF
>TRBV29-1|TRBJ1-3
CSVLTYSGNTIYF
>TRBV27|TRBJ2-2
CASSFGQGSTGELFF
>TRBV25-1|TRBJ1-1
CASSEHWNTEAFF
>TRBV6-1|TRBJ2-7
CASSPGTVISEQYF
>TRBV5-4|TRBJ2-5
CASSLIGGETQYF
>TRBV7-2|TRBJ1-3
CASLTGRGNTIYF
>TRBV30|TRBJ1-4
CAWAPGSPLEKLFF
>TRBV11-2|TRBJ1-6
CASSLSGQINSPLHF
>TRBV10-3|TRBJ2-7
CAISEANSYEQYF
>TRBV5-1|TRBJ2-7
CASSLEPGLAGVSEQYF
>TRBV18|TRBJ2-3
CASSPGDTQYF
>TRBV11-3|TRBJ1-5
CASSTPAGVGNQPQHF
>TRBV18|TRBJ2-1
CASSLGRYNEQFF
>TRBV28|TRBJ2-3
CASSLPSRGQGENTDTQYF
>TRBV4-1|TRBJ1-2
CASSQDREPVRLIF
>TRBV5-1|TRBJ2-1
CASSLGTGDMNEQFF
>TRBV5-6|TRBJ1-6
CASSLRRSSYNSPLHF
>TRBV30|TRBJ2-7
CAWSLGTGGHYEQYF
>TRBV5-4|TRBJ1-2
CASSSEAGAYGYTF
>TRBV29-1|TRBJ1-1
CSVRGVMNTEAFF
>TRBV9|TRBJ1-1
CASSAQQGPNTEAFF
>TRBV6-6|TRBJ1-1
CASSYGQGEAFF
>TRBV7-2|TRBJ1-5
CASSLVDSGVQPQHF
>TRBV6-1|TRBJ1-2
CASSESGDGYTF